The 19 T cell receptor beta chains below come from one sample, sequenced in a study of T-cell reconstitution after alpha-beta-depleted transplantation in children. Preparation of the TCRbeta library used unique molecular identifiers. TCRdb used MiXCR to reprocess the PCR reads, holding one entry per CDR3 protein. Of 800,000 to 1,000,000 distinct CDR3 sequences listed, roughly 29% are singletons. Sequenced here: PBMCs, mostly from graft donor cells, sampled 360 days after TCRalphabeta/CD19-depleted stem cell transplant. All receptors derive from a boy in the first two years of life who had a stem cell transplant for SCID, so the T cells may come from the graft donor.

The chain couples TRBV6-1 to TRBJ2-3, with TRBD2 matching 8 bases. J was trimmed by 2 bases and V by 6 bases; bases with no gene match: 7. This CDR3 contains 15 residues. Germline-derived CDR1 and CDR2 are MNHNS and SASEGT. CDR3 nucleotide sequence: TGTGCCAGCAGGAGCATAGCGGGGTCCACAGATACGCAGTATTTT. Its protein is CASRSIAGSTDTQYF.

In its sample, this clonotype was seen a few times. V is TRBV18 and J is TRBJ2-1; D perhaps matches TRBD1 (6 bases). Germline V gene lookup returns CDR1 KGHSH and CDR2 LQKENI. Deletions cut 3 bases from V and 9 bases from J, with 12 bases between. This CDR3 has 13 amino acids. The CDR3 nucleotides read TGTGCCAGCTCACCGGGACATCGTGGTGAGCAGTTCTTC. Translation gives CASSPGHRGEQFF.

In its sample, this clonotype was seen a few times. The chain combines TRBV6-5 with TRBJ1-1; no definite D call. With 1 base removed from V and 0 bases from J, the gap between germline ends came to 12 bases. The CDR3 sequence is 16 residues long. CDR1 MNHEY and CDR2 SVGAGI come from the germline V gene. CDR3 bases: TGTGCCAGCAGTTACTTTTCCGGGTCCATGAACACTGAAGCTTTCTTT. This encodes CASSYFSGSMNTEAFF.

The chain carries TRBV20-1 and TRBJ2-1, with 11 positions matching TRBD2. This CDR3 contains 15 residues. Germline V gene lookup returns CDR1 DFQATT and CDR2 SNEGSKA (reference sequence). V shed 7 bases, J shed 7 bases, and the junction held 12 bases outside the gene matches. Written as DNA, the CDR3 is TGCAGTGTGTCCACTAGCGGGGGTCCAGGGAATGAGCAGTTCTTC. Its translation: CSVSTSGGPGNEQFF.

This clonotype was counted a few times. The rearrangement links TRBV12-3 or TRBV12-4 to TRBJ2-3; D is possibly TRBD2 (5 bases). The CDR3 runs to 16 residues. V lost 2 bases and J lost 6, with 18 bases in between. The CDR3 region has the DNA TGTGCCAGCAGTTTAACTAGATCTTTGCCCTATGATACGCAGTATTTT. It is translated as CASSLTRSLPYDTQYF.

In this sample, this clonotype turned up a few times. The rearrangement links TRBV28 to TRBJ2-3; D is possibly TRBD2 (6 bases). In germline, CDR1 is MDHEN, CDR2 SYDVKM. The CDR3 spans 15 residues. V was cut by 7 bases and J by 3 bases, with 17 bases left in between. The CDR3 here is CASTLLAGSTDTQYF. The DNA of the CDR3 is TGTGCCAGCACCCTCCTGGCGGGGAGTACAGATACGCAGTATTTT.

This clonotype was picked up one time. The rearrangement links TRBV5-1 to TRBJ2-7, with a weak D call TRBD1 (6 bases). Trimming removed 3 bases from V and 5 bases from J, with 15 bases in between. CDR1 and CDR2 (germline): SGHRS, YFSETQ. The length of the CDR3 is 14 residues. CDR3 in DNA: TGCGCCAGCAGCTCAGTTCCGGGACATGACGAGCAGTACTTC. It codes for CASSSVPGHDEQYF.

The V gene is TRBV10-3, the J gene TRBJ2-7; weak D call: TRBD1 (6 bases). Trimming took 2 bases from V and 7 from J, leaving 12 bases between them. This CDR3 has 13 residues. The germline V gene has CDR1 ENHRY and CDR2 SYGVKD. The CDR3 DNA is TGTGCCATCAGTGAGACAGGGCGAAGGGAGCAGTACTTC. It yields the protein CAISETGRREQYF.

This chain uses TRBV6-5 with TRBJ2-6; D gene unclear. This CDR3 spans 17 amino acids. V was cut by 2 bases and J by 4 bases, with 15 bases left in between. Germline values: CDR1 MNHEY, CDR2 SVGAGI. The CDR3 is CASSYGYGVEGANVLTF. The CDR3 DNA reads TGTGCCAGCAGTTACGGGTATGGGGTGGAAGGGGCCAACGTCCTGACTTTC.

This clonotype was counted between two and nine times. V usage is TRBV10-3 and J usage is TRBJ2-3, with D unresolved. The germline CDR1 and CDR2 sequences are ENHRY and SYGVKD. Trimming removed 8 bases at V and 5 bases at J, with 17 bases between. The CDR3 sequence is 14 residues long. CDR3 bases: TGTGCCATCCGATTGGGCCACTACGGAGATACGCAGTATTTT. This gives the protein CAIRLGHYGDTQYF.

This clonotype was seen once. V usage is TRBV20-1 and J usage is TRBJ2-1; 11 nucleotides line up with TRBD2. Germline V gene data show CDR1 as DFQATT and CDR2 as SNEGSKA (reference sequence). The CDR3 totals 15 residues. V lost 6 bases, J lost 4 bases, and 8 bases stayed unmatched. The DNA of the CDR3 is TGCAGTGCCATCCCTAGCGGGGGGACTTACAATGAGCAGTTCTTC. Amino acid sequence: CSAIPSGGTYNEQFF.

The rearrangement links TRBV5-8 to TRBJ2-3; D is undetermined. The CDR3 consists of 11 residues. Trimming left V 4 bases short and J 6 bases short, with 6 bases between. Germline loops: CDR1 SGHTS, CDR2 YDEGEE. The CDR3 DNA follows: TGTGCCAGCAGCAACATTGATACGCAGTATTTT. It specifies CASSNIDTQYF.

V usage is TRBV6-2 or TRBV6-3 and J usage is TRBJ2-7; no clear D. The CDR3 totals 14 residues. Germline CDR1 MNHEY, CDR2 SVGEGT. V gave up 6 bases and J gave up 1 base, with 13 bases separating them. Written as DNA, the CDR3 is TGTGCCAGCAGCAACAGTCGGTTTTCCTACGAGCAGTACTTC. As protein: CASSNSRFSYEQYF.

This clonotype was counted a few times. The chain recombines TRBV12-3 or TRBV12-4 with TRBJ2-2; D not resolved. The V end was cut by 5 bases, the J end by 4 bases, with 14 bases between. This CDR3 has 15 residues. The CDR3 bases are TGTGCCAGCAGTCCCCGGACGGCTATCACCGGGGAGCTGTTTTTT. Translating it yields CASSPRTAITGELFF.

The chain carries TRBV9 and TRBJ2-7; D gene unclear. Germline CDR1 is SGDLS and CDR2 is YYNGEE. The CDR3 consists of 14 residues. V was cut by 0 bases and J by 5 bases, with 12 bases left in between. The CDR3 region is CASSVDPTPDEQYF. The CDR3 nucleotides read TGTGCCAGCAGCGTAGACCCGACCCCCGACGAGCAGTACTTC.

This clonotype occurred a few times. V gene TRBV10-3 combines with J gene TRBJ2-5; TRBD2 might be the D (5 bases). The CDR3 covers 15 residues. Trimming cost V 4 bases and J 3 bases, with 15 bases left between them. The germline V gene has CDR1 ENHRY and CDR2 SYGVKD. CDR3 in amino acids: CAISGEGSAEETQYF. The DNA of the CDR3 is TGTGCCATCAGTGGAGAAGGGAGTGCTGAAGAGACCCAGTACTTC.

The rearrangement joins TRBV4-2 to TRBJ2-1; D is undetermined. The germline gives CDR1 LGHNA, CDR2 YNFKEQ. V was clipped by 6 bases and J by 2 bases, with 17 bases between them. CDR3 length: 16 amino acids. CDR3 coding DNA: TGTGCCAGCAGGTCGGACGGATCATCTACCTACAATGAGCAGTTCTTC. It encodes CASRSDGSSTYNEQFF.

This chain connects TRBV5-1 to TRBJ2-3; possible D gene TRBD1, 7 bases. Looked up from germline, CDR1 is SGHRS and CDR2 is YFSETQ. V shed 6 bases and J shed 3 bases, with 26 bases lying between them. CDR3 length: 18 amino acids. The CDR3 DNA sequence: TGCGCCAGCACCTTTTTGTGGGGGGACAGTGGCATGACAGATACGCAGTATTTT. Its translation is CASTFLWGDSGMTDTQYF.

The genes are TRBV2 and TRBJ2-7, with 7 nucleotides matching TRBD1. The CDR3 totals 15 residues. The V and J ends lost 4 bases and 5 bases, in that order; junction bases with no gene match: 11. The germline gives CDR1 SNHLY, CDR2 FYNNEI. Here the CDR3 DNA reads TGTGCCAGCAGTGTGGACAGGCCGTTAGGTAACGAGCAGTACTTC. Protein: CASSVDRPLGNEQYF.